A selection of T cell receptor beta chains follows, all from one sample in a study of T cells after posttransplantation cyclophosphamide. The table came from immunoSEQ multiplex PCR; TCRdb's copy has only in-frame clones and leaves some out. The table has approximately 15,000 clones, roughly 80% seen once; the top ten hold approximately 2.9%. The sample was PBMCs, taken 440 to 450 days after allogeneic stem cell transplant with calcineurin inhibitor and methotrexate. These receptors were collected from a male patient between 25 and 40 years old who received an allogeneic stem cell transplant from an unrelated donor, was CMV-positive, and had acute and chronic GVHD. Part of the T cell pool may stem from the graft donor. The CDR3 runs from the conserved cysteine through the conserved F or W. D genes are given only for firm matches. For some rows the clone size is stated as once, few or many, or as a class when expanded; others skip it.

j_gene,abundance,d_gene,v_gene,CDR3nt,CDR3aa
TRBJ1-6,-,TRBD1,TRBV5-6,TGTGCCAGCAGCTTACAGGGGTATTCACCCCTCCACTTT,CASSLQGYSPLHF
TRBJ1-2,-,-,TRBV7-2,TGTGCCAGCAGCACTACTAGCTATGGCTACACCTTC,CASSTTSYGYTF
TRBJ1-2,few,TRBD1,TRBV4-1,TGCGCCAGCAGCCAAGATTACGACAGGGGAACGCCCTACTATGGCTACACCTTC,CASSQDYDRGTPYYGYTF
TRBJ2-7,-,-,TRBV28,TGTGCCAGCTCAAGAGGGTCCTCCTACGAGCAGTACTTC,CASSRGSSYEQYF
TRBJ1-2,-,TRBD1,TRBV7-9,TGTGCCAGCAGCAAGGACAGGGTTGAGGGCTACACCTTC,CASSKDRVEGYTF
TRBJ2-7,-,-,TRBV7-8,TGTGCCAGCAGCTTTAGGCTAGAAACCTATTCGCCTTCCTACGAGCAGTACTTC,CASSFRLETYSPSYEQYF
TRBJ1-2,-,TRBD1,TRBV2,TGTGCCAGCAAGCAGGACAGGGGCGATGGCTACACCTTC,CASKQDRGDGYTF
TRBJ2-3,-,TRBD2,TRBV5-1,TGCGCCAGCAGCTCGACTAGCGGGGGGGCCTGGGCAGATACGCAGTATTTT,CASSSTSGGAWADTQYF
TRBJ2-3,-,-,TRBV4-3,TGCGCCAGCAGCCAAGATGGGGGGAGGACAGATACGCAGTATTTT,CASSQDGGRTDTQYF
TRBJ1-2,-,-,TRBV4-1,TGCGCCAGCAGCCGCGGAAGACACCGGGACATCGCTAACTATGGCTACACCTTC,CASSRGRHRDIANYGYTF
TRBJ2-7,-,-,TRBV28,TGTGCCAGCAGGGCTAGCAGCTACGAGCAGTACTTC,CASRASSYEQYF
TRBJ2-3,-,-,TRBV7-8,TGTGCCAGCAGTTCCTCGGGGATCTCCACAGATACGCAGTATTTT,CASSSSGISTDTQYF
TRBJ2-1,-,-,TRBV6-5,TGTGCCAGCAGTTACTCCCGTTCCTACAATGAGCAGTTCTTC,CASSYSRSYNEQFF
TRBJ1-4,once,-,TRBV9,TGTGCCAGCAGCGTCTCCCCAGGTGAAAAACTGTTTTTT,CASSVSPGEKLFF
TRBJ2-7,-,TRBD1,TRBV28,TGTGCCACCCACTCCGGGACAGGGACATACGAGCAGTACTTC,CATHSGTGTYEQYF
TRBJ2-6,few,-,TRBV10-3,TGTGCCATCGGCCAGGGGAGCTCTGGGGCCAACGTCCTGACTTTC,CAIGQGSSGANVLTF
TRBJ2-7,-,-,TRBV27,TGTGCCAGCAGTATGACAGTTAGCTCCTACGAGCAGTACTTC,CASSMTVSSYEQYF
TRBJ1-2,-,-,TRBV6-1,TGTGCCAGCAGTCCGCATCCGGTCTATGGCTACACCTTC,CASSPHPVYGYTF
TRBJ2-1,-,TRBD2,TRBV19,TGTGCCAGTAGTATACGCGGGGGTGACTCCTACAATGAGCAGTTCTTC,CASSIRGGDSYNEQFF
TRBJ2-7,once,TRBD2,TRBV5-6,TGTGCCAGCAGCTTAGAGGGGAAGGTAATAGCGGGATGGAGAGAGCAGTACTTC,CASSLEGKVIAGWREQYF
TRBJ1-5,-,-,TRBV30,TGTGCCTGGAGTCACAGGCAGAATCAGCCCCAGCATTTT,CAWSHRQNQPQHF
TRBJ2-2,-,-,TRBV7-2,TGTGCCAGCAGCTTAGGATACAGGGCCATTCAGGGGGAGCTGTTTTTT,CASSLGYRAIQGELFF
TRBJ2-1,-,-,TRBV9,TGTGCCAGCAGCGTAGTAGGGGGAGAGGGCAATGAGCAGTTCTTC,CASSVVGGEGNEQFF
TRBJ1-1,-,-,TRBV6-5,TGTGCCAGCAGTTACTACTCTATGAACACTGAAGCTTTCTTT,CASSYYSMNTEAFF
TRBJ2-2,-,TRBD1,TRBV6-5,TGTGCCAGCAGTCCGGGACAGGGGTACACCGGGGAGCTGTTTTTT,CASSPGQGYTGELFF
TRBJ1-1,-,-,TRBV7-2,TGTGCCAGCAGCTTAAGGGGGAACACTGAAGCTTTCTTT,CASSLRGNTEAFF
TRBJ1-5,-,-,TRBV4-1,TGCGCCAGCAGCCAAGAGTCTGACACGGTGATCCCGCCCCAGCATTTT,CASSQESDTVIPPQHF
TRBJ2-7,-,TRBD1,TRBV6-1,TGTGCCAGCAGCCCCAAGGGGGCAGGGGAGCAGTACTTC,CASSPKGAGEQYF
TRBJ1-5,-,-,TRBV7-9,TGTGCCAGCAGCTTAGTTGGGGGGTCGGTGGATCAGCCCCAGCATTTT,CASSLVGGSVDQPQHF
TRBJ2-5,-,-,TRBV2,TGTGCCAGCAGTAAAAACAGGGAAGAGACCCAGTACTTC,CASSKNREETQYF
TRBJ2-7,-,-,TRBV5-6,TGTGCCAGCAGCCCGCAGGGTGGCGAGCAGTACTTC,CASSPQGGEQYF
TRBJ2-1,-,TRBD2,TRBV6-5,TGTGCCAGCAGCCGGACTAGCGGGCACAATGAGCAGTTCTTC,CASSRTSGHNEQFF
TRBJ2-7,-,-,TRBV6-6,TGTGCCAGCAGTTACGGGTTGGGGCCCTACGAGCAGTACTTC,CASSYGLGPYEQYF
TRBJ1-2,-,-,TRBV9,TGTGCCAGCAGCGTAGCTCTTGGTCGGGGCTATGGCTACACCTTC,CASSVALGRGYGYTF
TRBJ2-7,-,TRBD1,TRBV16,TGTGCCAGCAGCCATGGGACAGGGGAAACCTACGAGCAGTACTTC,CASSHGTGETYEQYF
TRBJ2-1,few,TRBD2,TRBV7-3,TGTGCCAGCAGCCTTAGCGGGAGCTTGGGGAATGAGCAGTTCTTC,CASSLSGSLGNEQFF
TRBJ1-1,-,-,TRBV6-1,TGTGCCAGCAAGCTTGACAGCGCTGGTGAAGCTTTCTTT,CASKLDSAGEAFF
TRBJ2-2,few,TRBD1,TRBV5-1,TGCGCCAGCCTTCAGGGGGCGCAAGGTACCGGGGAGCTGTTTTTT,CASLQGAQGTGELFF
TRBJ2-1,-,-,TRBV7-6,TGTGCCAGCAGCTTGAGAGGGTTCGATGAGCAGTTCTTC,CASSLRGFDEQFF
TRBJ2-7,-,-,TRBV14,TGTGCCAGCAGCCAAGCCCCAGGGTCCTCCTACGAGCAGTACTTC,CASSQAPGSSYEQYF
TRBJ2-2,-,-,TRBV4-3,TGCGCCAGCAGCCAACAGTCCAGGAACACCGGGGAGCTGTTTTTT,CASSQQSRNTGELFF
TRBJ1-3,few,TRBD1,TRBV5-4,TGTGCCAGCAGCTTTTTCCGGGACAGGGGCAACACCATATATTTT,CASSFFRDRGNTIYF
TRBJ2-3,-,-,TRBV5-1,TGCGCCAGCAGCTTGAGCGGAGGGAGCACAGATACGCAGTATTTT,CASSLSGGSTDTQYF
TRBJ2-1,-,TRBD2,TRBV7-2,TGTGCCAGCAGCTTCCAAGCGGGAGGACCCCCCTACAATGAGCAGTTCTTC,CASSFQAGGPPYNEQFF
TRBJ1-1,-,-,TRBV5-5,TGTGCCAGCAGATCAGGGATCATGAACACTGAAGCTTTCTTT,CASRSGIMNTEAFF
TRBJ1-5,-,-,TRBV13,TGTGCCAGCAGCTTATCCCGGGGCAATCAGCCCCAGCATTTT,CASSLSRGNQPQHF
TRBJ1-2,-,TRBD1,TRBV4-3,TGCGCCAGCAGCCAGACGACAGGGGAGGGGTATGGCTACACCTTC,CASSQTTGEGYGYTF
TRBJ2-3,-,TRBD1,TRBV7-3,TGTGCCAGCAGCTTAGGGGACAGGGGGCGCACAGATACGCAGTATTTT,CASSLGDRGRTDTQYF
TRBJ1-1,-,TRBD1,TRBV6-5,TGTGCCAGCAGACAGGGGATTACTGAAGCTTTCTTT,CASRQGITEAFF
TRBJ2-7,-,-,TRBV27,TGTGCCAGCAGTTATGGCGGGGCCTACGAGCAGTACTTC,CASSYGGAYEQYF
TRBJ1-5,-,-,TRBV5-1,TGCGCCAGCAGCTATGTCCTTGGACACCCTAGCAATCAGCCCCAGCATTTT,CASSYVLGHPSNQPQHF
TRBJ2-7,-,-,TRBV6-6,TGTGCCAGCAGTTATTCCTTAGGGGGCTACGAGCAGTACTTC,CASSYSLGGYEQYF
TRBJ1-2,-,-,TRBV25-1,TGTGCCATCTTAGACGTGAGGTATGGCTACACCTTC,CAILDVRYGYTF
TRBJ2-1,-,-,TRBV5-1,TGCGCCAGCAGCCTGGTCTCGGGGGATTACAATGAGCAGTTCTTC,CASSLVSGDYNEQFF
TRBJ2-2,-,-,TRBV6-6,TGTGCCAGCAGTTACGGGCGACGAGGGACTGGGGAGCTGTTTTTT,CASSYGRRGTGELFF
TRBJ2-2,-,-,TRBV9,TGTGCCAGCAGCGTGGTGGGAGCGGGCACCGGGGAGCTGTTTTTT,CASSVVGAGTGELFF
TRBJ2-1,few,TRBD2,TRBV28,TGTGCCAGCAGTTTATTCCGTACTAGCGGGAAGAACAATGAGCAGTTCTTC,CASSLFRTSGKNNEQFF
TRBJ2-7,-,-,TRBV30,TGTGCCTGGACTAGGCACGAGCAGTACTTC,CAWTRHEQYF
TRBJ2-3,-,-,TRBV7-8,TGTGCCAGCAGCATATCCGGGACTGGCACAGATACGCAGTATTTT,CASSISGTGTDTQYF
TRBJ2-6,-,-,TRBV6-5,TGTGCCGTCAGGGTACGGTCTGGGGCCAACGTCCTGACTTTC,CAVRVRSGANVLTF